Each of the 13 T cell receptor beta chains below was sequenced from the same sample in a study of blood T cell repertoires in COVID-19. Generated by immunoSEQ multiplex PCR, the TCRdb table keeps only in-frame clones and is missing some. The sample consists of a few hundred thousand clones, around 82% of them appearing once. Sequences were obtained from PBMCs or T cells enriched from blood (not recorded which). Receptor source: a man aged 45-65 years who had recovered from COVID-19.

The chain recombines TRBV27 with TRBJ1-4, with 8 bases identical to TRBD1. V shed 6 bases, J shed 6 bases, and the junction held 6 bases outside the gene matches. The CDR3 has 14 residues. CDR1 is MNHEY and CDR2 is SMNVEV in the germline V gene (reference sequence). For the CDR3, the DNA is TGTGCCAGCAGCGTAGCAGGGGGCCATGAAAAACTGTTTTTT. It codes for CASSVAGGHEKLFF.

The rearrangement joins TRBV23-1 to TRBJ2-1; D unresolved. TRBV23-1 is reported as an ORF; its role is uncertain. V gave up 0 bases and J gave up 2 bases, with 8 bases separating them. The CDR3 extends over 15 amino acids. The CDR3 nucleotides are TGCGCCAGCAGTCAATCGGCAGGAACCTACAATGAGCAGTTCTTC. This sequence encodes CASSQSAGTYNEQFF.

CDR3: CASSLGLDEQFF. CDR3 nucleotide sequence: TGCGCCAGCAGCCTCGGACTGGATGAGCAGTTCTTC. The chain employs TRBV5-1 and TRBJ2-1; D is possibly TRBD2 (5 bases). CDR1 and CDR2 (germline): SGHRS, YFSETQ. This CDR3 is 12 amino acids long. The V end was cut by 4 bases, the J end by 8 bases, with 10 bases between.

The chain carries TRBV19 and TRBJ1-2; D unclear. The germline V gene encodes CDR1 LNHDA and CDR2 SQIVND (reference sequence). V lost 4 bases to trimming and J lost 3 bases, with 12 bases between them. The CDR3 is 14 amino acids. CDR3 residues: CASSTTLADYGYTF. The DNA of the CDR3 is TGTGCCAGTAGTACCACACTGGCGGACTATGGCTACACCTTC.

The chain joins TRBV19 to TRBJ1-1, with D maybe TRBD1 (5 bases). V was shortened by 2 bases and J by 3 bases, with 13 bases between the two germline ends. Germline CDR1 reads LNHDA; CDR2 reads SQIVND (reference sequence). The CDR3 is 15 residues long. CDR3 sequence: CASSIRRRGHTEAFF. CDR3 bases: TGTGCCAGTAGTATAAGGAGAAGGGGCCACACTGAAGCTTTCTTT. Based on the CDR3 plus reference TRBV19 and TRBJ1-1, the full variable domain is DGGITQSPKYLFRKEGQNVTLSCEQNLNHDAMYWYRQDPGQGLRLIYYSQIVNDFQKGDIAEGYSVSREKKESFPLTVTSAQKNPTAFYLCASSIRRRGHTEAFFGQGTRLTVV.

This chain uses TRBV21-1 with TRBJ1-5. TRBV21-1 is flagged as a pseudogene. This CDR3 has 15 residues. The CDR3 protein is CASSKAGRSDQPQHF. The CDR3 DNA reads TGTGCCAGCAGCAAAGCCGGCCGTAGCGATCAGCCCCAGCATTTT.

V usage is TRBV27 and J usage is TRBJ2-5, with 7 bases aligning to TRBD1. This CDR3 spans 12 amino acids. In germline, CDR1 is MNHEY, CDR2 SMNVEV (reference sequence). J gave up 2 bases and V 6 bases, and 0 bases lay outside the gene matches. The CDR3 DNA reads TGTGCCAGCAGGGGACAGCAAGAGACCCAGTACTTC. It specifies CASRGQQETQYF.

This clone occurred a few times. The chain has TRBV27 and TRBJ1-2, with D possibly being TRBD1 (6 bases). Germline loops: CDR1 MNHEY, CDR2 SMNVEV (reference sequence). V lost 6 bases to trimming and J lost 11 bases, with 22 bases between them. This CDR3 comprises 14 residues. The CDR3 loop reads CASRSDRSLTTYTF. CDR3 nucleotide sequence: TGTGCCAGCAGATCCGACAGGAGCTTAACTACTTACACCTTC.

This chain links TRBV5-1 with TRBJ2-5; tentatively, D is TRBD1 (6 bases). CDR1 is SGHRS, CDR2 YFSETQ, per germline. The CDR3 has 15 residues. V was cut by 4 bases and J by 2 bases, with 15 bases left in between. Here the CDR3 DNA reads TGCGCCAGCAGCCGTACAGGGTTTACTCAAGAGACCCAGTACTTC. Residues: CASSRTGFTQETQYF. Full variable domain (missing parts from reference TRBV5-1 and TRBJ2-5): KAGVTQTPRYLIKTRGQQVTLSCSPISGHRSVSWYQQTPGQGLQFLFEYFSETQRNKGNFPGRFSGRQFSNSRSEMNVSTLELGDSALYLCASSRTGFTQETQYFGPGTRLLVL.

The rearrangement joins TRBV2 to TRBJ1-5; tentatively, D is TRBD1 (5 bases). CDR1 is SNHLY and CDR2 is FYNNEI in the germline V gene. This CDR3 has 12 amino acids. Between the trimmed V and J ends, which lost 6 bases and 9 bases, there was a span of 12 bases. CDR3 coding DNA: TGTGCCAGCAGAGCAGGGTGGGGGCCCCAGCATTTT. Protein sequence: CASRAGWGPQHF.

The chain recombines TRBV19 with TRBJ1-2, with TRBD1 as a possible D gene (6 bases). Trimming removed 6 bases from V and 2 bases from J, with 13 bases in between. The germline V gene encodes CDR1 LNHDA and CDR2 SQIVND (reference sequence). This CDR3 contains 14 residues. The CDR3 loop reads CASRVGGRNYGYTF. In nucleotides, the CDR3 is TGTGCCAGTAGGGTTGGGGGCAGGAACTATGGCTACACCTTC. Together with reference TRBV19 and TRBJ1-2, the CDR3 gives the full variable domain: DGGITQSPKYLFRKEGQNVTLSCEQNLNHDAMYWYRQDPGQGLRLIYYSQIVNDFQKGDIAEGYSVSREKKESFPLTVTSAQKNPTAFYLCASRVGGRNYGYTFGSGTRLTVV.

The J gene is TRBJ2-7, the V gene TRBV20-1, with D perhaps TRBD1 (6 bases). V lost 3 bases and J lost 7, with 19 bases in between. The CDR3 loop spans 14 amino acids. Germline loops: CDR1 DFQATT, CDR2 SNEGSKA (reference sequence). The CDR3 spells CSASLGAGRGEQYF. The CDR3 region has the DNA TGCAGTGCTAGTTTGGGGGCCGGTCGGGGTGAGCAGTACTTC.

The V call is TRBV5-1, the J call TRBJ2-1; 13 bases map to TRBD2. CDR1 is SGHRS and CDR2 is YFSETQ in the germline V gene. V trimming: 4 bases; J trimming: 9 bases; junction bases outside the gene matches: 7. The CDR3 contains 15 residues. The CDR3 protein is CASSTGLAGEGEQFF. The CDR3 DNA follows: TGCGCCAGCAGCACCGGACTAGCGGGGGAGGGTGAGCAGTTCTTC.